This T cell receptor beta chain derives from a study of cytomegalovirus exposure and HLA in healthy donors. Study information: The Caucasian-associated ancestry cluster held roughly 84% of 300 to 500 genotyped donors. Study results and caveats: The authors confirmed in vitro that three CMV-associated chains were specific for CMV antigens.

This clone is a singleton in its sample. The antigen remains unidentified. Researchers ran the PCR with 60 Vbeta and 13 Jbeta primers. Only in-frame clones appear in the TCRdb table, and some are missing; sequencing was by immunoSEQ multiplex PCR. This table holds about 180,000 clones, around four fifths found once. Per the germline V gene, CDR1 is MGHRA and CDR2 is YSYEKL. V lost 0 bases, J lost 7 bases, and 7 bases lay in between. The CDR3 extends over 13 amino acids. Sequencing used PBMCs. This sequence was found in a woman between 25 and 40 years old in good health and CMV-seronegative. The chain recombines TRBV4-1 with TRBJ1-5; D is ambiguous. CDR3 sequence reads: CASSQEAGQPQHF. Here the CDR3 DNA reads TGCGCCAGCAGCCAAGAGGCTGGCCAGCCCCAGCATTTT.